A single sample gave rise to the 23 T cell receptor beta chains below, sequenced in a study of T-cell memory formation after mild COVID-19. MiXCR, applied by TCRdb to the 5' RACE reads, yields one record per CDR3 protein. The data hold more than 250,000 distinct CDR3 sequences, with about a sixth observed a single time. The sequenced material came from PBMCs or a T cell subset sorted from them (not recorded which). The receptors come from a man between 18 and 35 years old who had mild COVID-19 (a few samples of this study predate the infection). Cell type and time point are not known.

The J gene is TRBJ1-1, the V gene TRBV9, with D maybe TRBD1 (6 bases). The CDR3 extends over 15 amino acids. V lost 4 bases, J lost 5 bases, and 18 bases lay in between. Germline CDR1 is SGDLS and CDR2 is YYNGEE. DNA of the CDR3: TGTGCCAGCAGCCCCACACAGGGAAAGGGAACTGAAGCTTTCTTT. Translating it yields CASSPTQGKGTEAFF.

This clonotype was seen a few times. The chain links TRBV9 to TRBJ2-2; perhaps D is TRBD1 or TRBD2 (5 bases each). Trimming removed 3 bases at V and 0 bases at J, with 9 bases between. Per the germline V gene, CDR1 is SGDLS and CDR2 is YYNGEE. This CDR3 is built from 15 residues. CDR3 in amino acids: CASSDGATNTGELFF. Written as DNA, the CDR3 is TGTGCCAGCAGCGACGGGGCGACGAACACCGGGGAGCTGTTTTTT.

The V and J genes are TRBV13 and TRBJ1-2, with D possibly TRBD1 on 5 matching bases. CDR1 is PRHDT, CDR2 FYEKMQ, per germline (reference sequence). The CDR3 is made up of 13 amino acids. V lost 7 bases and J 5 bases, leaving 14 bases between the germline ends. The CDR3 DNA reads TGTGCCAGCACCCGGGGGGAGAGATATGGCTACACCTTC. Encoded protein: CASTRGERYGYTF.

Here the CDR3 DNA reads TGTGCCAGCAGCGCCCGAGGCCGAGGGGGGGGCACAGATACGCAGTATTTT. The encoded protein is CASSARGRGGGTDTQYF. The gene calls are TRBV7-8 and TRBJ2-3; possible D gene TRBD2, 7 bases. Germline loops: CDR1 SGHVS, CDR2 FQNEAQ. CDR3 size: 17 residues. The ends were cut back, 5 bases at V and 1 base at J, with 19 bases in the middle.

This clonotype was seen ten or more times. The V call is TRBV5-1, the J call TRBJ2-5; 7 nucleotides line up with TRBD1. The CDR3 extends over 15 amino acids. Germline V gene data show CDR1 as SGHRS and CDR2 as YFSETQ. V gave up 1 base and J gave up 2 bases; unmatched junction bases: 5. CDR3 sequence: CASSLTGTAQETQYF. CDR3 nucleotide sequence: TGCGCCAGCAGCTTGACCGGGACAGCTCAAGAGACCCAGTACTTC.

This clonotype has just a few counts. This rearrangement joins TRBV7-2 to TRBJ1-1; possibly TRBD1 for D (6 bases). CDR1 and CDR2 (germline): SGHTA, FQGNSA. V shed 4 bases and J shed 5 bases, with 14 bases lying between them. CDR3 length: 14 residues. The CDR3 sequence is CASSSNRVGTEAFF. For the CDR3, the DNA is TGTGCCAGCAGCTCGAACAGGGTCGGTACTGAAGCTTTCTTT. The variable domain in full, with the rest retrieved from reference TRBV7-2 and TRBJ1-1, is GAGVSQSPSNKVTEKGKDVELRCDPISGHTALYWYRQSLGQGLEFLIYFQGNSAPDKSGLPSDRFSAERTGGSVSTLTIQRTQQEDSAVYLCASSSNRVGTEAFFGQGTRLTVV.

The sample holds many counts of this clonotype. The rearrangement links TRBV7-2 to TRBJ2-7; 8 bases map to TRBD2. Germline-derived CDR1 and CDR2 are SGHTA and FQGNSA. The CDR3 loop spans 12 amino acids. V lost 7 bases and J lost 6; bases outside the gene matches: 5. This CDR3 is CASTVAGGEQYF. In DNA form, the CDR3 reads TGTGCCAGCACCGTCGCGGGGGGCGAGCAGTACTTC.

This clonotype was counted many times. J is TRBJ2-2 and V is TRBV6-2 or TRBV6-3; D not certain. Germline loops: CDR1 MNHEY, CDR2 SVGEGT. The CDR3 has 14 residues. V lost 4 bases and J lost 6, with 12 bases in between. The CDR3: CASSLVVPPGELFF. CDR3 DNA: TGTGCCAGCAGTTTGGTGGTTCCCCCCGGGGAGCTGTTTTTT.

V and J are TRBV11-3 and TRBJ2-1; TRBD2 agrees at 10 bases. This CDR3 is built from 14 residues. Losses at the gene ends were 6 bases for V and 8 bases for J; bases not matched to a gene: 7. Germline CDR1 reads SGHNT; CDR2 reads YENEEA. The CDR3 here is CASSASGGVYEQFF. Here the CDR3 DNA reads TGTGCCAGCAGTGCTAGCGGGGGAGTCTATGAGCAGTTCTTC.

The table lists this clonotype with a few counts. The chain is built from TRBV6-2 or TRBV6-3 and TRBJ1-2; no firm D call. With 8 bases removed from V and 4 bases from J, the gap between germline ends came to 8 bases. The CDR3 extends over 11 amino acids. Germline V lookup: CDR1 MNHEY, CDR2 SVGEGT. CDR3 coding DNA: TGTGCCAGCCGGGTTTCCTATGGCTACACCTTC. This translates into CASRVSYGYTF.

The V gene is TRBV5-6, the J gene TRBJ2-3; the D call may be TRBD1 or TRBD2 (5 bases each). Germline CDR1 SGHDT, CDR2 YYEEEE. The V and J ends lost 4 bases and 2 bases respectively, with 14 bases between them. The CDR3 sequence is 15 residues long. The CDR3 coding sequence is TGTGCCAGCAGCCCCGGGGCCGGTACCACAGATACGCAGTATTTT. Its translation is CASSPGAGTTDTQYF.

This clonotype was seen a few times. The chain couples TRBV6-2 or TRBV6-3 to TRBJ1-5; 9 bases line up with TRBD1. The CDR3 extends over 16 amino acids. J was trimmed by 2 bases and V by 6 bases; bases with no gene match: 8. Germline CDR1 MNHEY, CDR2 SVGEGT. CDR3 DNA sequence: TGTGCCAGCAGAGACTCGGACAGGGGAGGCAATCAGCCCCAGCATTTT. Translated, it gives CASRDSDRGGNQPQHF.

Only a few counts were recorded for this clonotype. This sequence joins TRBV20-1 and TRBJ1-5; D is uncertain. The CDR3 spans 14 residues. In germline, CDR1 is DFQATT, CDR2 SNEGSKA (reference sequence). V was shortened by 1 base and J by 4 bases, with 11 bases between the two germline ends. The CDR3 loop reads CSARAGPTNQPQHF. The CDR3 DNA follows: TGCAGTGCTAGAGCGGGCCCTACGAATCAGCCCCAGCATTTT.

In this sample, this clonotype turned up once. The genes are TRBV5-1 and TRBJ2-2, with a possible D match to TRBD2 (6 bases). The germline V gene encodes CDR1 SGHRS and CDR2 YFSETQ. The CDR3 runs 16 residues. V shed 4 bases and J shed 0 bases, with 13 bases lying between them. This CDR3 reads CASSTGSGTNTGELFF. The CDR3 nucleotides read TGCGCCAGCAGCACCGGGAGTGGGACGAACACCGGGGAGCTGTTTTTT.

The table lists this clonotype with a few counts. The gene calls are TRBV3-1 and TRBJ1-5; 7 nucleotides agree with TRBD1. V was pared by 4 bases and J by 4 bases, with 7 bases of the junction left unmatched. Germline CDR1 reads LGHDT; CDR2 reads YNNKEL (reference sequence). CDR3 size: 15 residues. The CDR3 sequence: CASSPTGNMNQPQHF. The CDR3 coding sequence is TGTGCCAGCAGCCCGACAGGGAATATGAATCAGCCCCAGCATTTT.

The rearrangement uses TRBV4-1 and TRBJ2-3; tentatively, D is TRBD1 or TRBD2 (5 bases each). CDR1 MGHRA and CDR2 YSYEKL come from the germline V gene. V was cut by 0 bases and J by 4 bases, with 14 bases left in between. The CDR3 has 16 residues. CDR3 protein: CASSQDAGSFSDTQYF. The CDR3 nucleotides are TGCGCCAGCAGCCAAGATGCAGGGAGCTTCTCAGATACGCAGTATTTT.

The V call is TRBV7-2, the J call TRBJ1-1; D perhaps matches TRBD1 (5 bases). The CDR3 loop spans 15 amino acids. Per germline, CDR1 SGHTA and CDR2 FQGNSA. V was trimmed by 2 bases and J by 0 bases, leaving 10 bases between them. The CDR3 protein is CASSLFGGMNTEAFF. The DNA of the CDR3 is TGTGCCAGCAGCTTATTTGGGGGGATGAACACTGAAGCTTTCTTT.

The V gene is TRBV2, the J gene TRBJ1-4; the match to TRBD1 covers 8 bases. The CDR3 consists of 15 residues. The germline CDR1 and CDR2 sequences are SNHLY and FYNNEI. The V and J ends lost 6 bases and 0 bases, in that order; junction bases with no gene match: 3. CDR3 nucleotides: TGTGCCAGCAGACCGACAGGGGCAACTAATGAAAAACTGTTTTTT. This sequence encodes CASRPTGATNEKLFF.

The V and J genes are TRBV13 and TRBJ2-7; 7 bases map to TRBD1. The germline V gene encodes CDR1 PRHDT and CDR2 FYEKMQ (reference sequence). This CDR3 has 18 amino acids. Trimming removed 2 bases from V and 0 bases from J; junction bases left unmatched: 13. The CDR3 nucleotides read TGTGCCAGCAGCTTAAGAGCGCCCGGACAGGATTTCTCCTACGAGCAGTACGTC. Protein: CASSLRAPGQDFSYEQYV.

V and J are TRBV7-6 and TRBJ2-5; the D is unclear. The CDR3 is 14 residues long. Germline loops: CDR1 SGHVS, CDR2 FNYEAQ. Trimming took off 6 bases at V and 2 bases at J, with 13 bases between the two ends. CDR3 loop: CASRPTAFQETQYF. The CDR3 DNA reads as TGTGCCAGCAGACCAACAGCTTTTCAAGAGACCCAGTACTTC.

This clonotype was counted only a few times. CDR3 in DNA: TGCAGCGTTGCATACGGGCATGCGGGCGAGCAGTACTTC. Amino acids: CSVAYGHAGEQYF. V usage is TRBV29-1 and J usage is TRBJ2-7; D might be TRBD2 (5 bases). The V gene lost 4 bases and the J gene lost 6 bases, with 16 bases spanning the gap. The CDR3 runs to 13 residues. CDR1 and CDR2 from the germline V gene are SQVTM and ANQGSEA.

In its sample, this clonotype was seen a few times. This chain uses TRBV28 with TRBJ1-5; no definite D call. Germline V gene lookup returns CDR1 MDHEN and CDR2 SYDVKM. Trimming removed 5 bases at V and 7 bases at J, with 12 bases between. The CDR3 sequence is 13 residues long. The CDR3 DNA is TGTGCCAGCAGTATCACCGTGATACAGCCCCAGCATTTT. It codes for CASSITVIQPQHF. The complete variable domain, with remaining parts taken from reference TRBV28 and TRBJ1-5, reads DVKVTQSSRYLVKRTGEKVFLECVQDMDHENMFWYRQDPGLGLRLIYFSYDVKMKEKGDIPEGYSVSREKKERFSLILESASTNQTSMYLCASSITVIQPQHFGDGTRLSIL.

This clonotype was seen a handful of times. This chain connects TRBV2 to TRBJ2-1, with 8 bases fitting TRBD1. The ends lost 6 bases at V and 7 bases at J; junction bases unmatched: 11. The length of the CDR3 is 15 residues. Germline CDR1 and CDR2: SNHLY and FYNNEI. The CDR3 spells CASRLGQGRGNEQFF. The CDR3 bases are TGTGCCAGCAGGCTCGGACAGGGTCGGGGAAATGAGCAGTTCTTC.